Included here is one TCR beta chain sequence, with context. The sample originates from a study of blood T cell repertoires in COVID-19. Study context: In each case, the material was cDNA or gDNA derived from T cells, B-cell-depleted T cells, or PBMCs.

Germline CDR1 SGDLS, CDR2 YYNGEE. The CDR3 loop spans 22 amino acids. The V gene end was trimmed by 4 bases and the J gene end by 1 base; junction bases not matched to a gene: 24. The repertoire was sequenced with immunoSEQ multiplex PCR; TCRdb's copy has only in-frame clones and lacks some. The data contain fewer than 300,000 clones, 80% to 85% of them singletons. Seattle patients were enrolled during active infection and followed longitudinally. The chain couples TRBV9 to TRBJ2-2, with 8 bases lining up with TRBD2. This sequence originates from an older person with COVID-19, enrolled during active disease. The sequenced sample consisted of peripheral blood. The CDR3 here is CASSPRPQTTGGTKKNTGELFF. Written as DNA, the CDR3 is TGTGCCAGCAGCCCAAGACCTCAGACGACGGGAGGGACAAAGAAGAACACCGGGGAGCTGTTTTTT.